This TCR beta chain comes out of a study of T cell responses to AZD1222 COVID-19 vaccine. Study-level findings and limits: CD4 TCRs associated with vaccination spanned spike, dominating at 160-218 and 743-854.

This CDR3 contains 14 residues. The ends were cut back, 1 base at V and 4 bases at J, with 10 bases in the middle. Some clones are missing from TCRdb's copy, which holds only in-frame ones; the method was immunoSEQ multiplex PCR. The profile covers 130,000 to 150,000 clones, with about 87% appearing a single time and 5.5% taken by the ten largest. For this clone: Its antigen is not known.

This chain joins TRBV23-1 and TRBJ2-5, with a weak D call TRBD2 (6 bases). TRBV23-1 belongs to the ORF category, with a function that is uncertain. The input for sequencing was peripheral blood, taken on day 0 of AZD1222 vaccination. The clonotype comes from an adult in good health. CDR3: CASSQWRDSETQYF. CDR3 nucleotides: TGCGCCAGCAGTCAATGGAGGGACTCAGAGACCCAGTACTTC.